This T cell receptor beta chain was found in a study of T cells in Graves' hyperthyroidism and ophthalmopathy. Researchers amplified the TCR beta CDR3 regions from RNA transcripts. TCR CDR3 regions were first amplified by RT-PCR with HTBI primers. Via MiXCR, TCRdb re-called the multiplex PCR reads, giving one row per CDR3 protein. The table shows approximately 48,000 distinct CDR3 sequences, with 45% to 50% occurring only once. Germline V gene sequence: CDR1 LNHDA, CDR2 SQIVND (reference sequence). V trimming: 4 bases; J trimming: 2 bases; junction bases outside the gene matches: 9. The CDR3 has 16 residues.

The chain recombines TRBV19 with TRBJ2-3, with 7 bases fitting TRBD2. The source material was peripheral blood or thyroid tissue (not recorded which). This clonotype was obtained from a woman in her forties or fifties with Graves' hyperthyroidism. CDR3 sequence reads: CASSRRRDYATDTQYF. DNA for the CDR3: TGTGCCAGTAGTAGACGCCGGGACTACGCCACAGATACGCAGTATTTT. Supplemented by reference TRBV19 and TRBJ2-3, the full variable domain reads DGGITQSPKYLFRKEGQNVTLSCEQNLNHDAMYWYRQDPGQGLRLIYYSQIVNDFQKGDIAEGYSVSREKKESFPLTVTSAQKNPTAFYLCASSRRRDYATDTQYFGPGTRLTVL.